This TCR beta chain was sequenced during a study of blood T cell repertoires in COVID-19. Study-level background: The United States, Italy and Spain were the sources of the acute and convalescent COVID-19 samples. Sources were T cells, B-cell-depleted T cells, or PBMCs; the material itself was cDNA or gDNA.

Per the original methods: Amplifying reference gene primers gave estimates of nucleated cell counts. The table came from immunoSEQ multiplex PCR; TCRdb's copy has only in-frame clones and leaves some out. The V and J calls and clone size are taken from that table; D and trimming were inferred from the DNA. The data contain tens of thousands of clones, 65% to 80% of them singletons. V lost 2 bases and J lost 2, with 15 bases in between. CDR3 length: 16 amino acids. The germline V gene encodes CDR1 KGHSH and CDR2 LQKENI. Input material: peripheral blood. J is TRBJ2-5 and V is TRBV18, with a weak D call TRBD1 (6 bases). The origin of this receptor is a man in his 70s with acute or convalescent COVID-19. In DNA, the CDR3 is TGTGCCAGCTCACCATTCCGGGACACGAAACAAGAGACCCAGTACTTC. It translates to CASSPFRDTKQETQYF. Full variable domain (outside the CDR3, taken from reference TRBV18 and TRBJ2-5): NAGVMQNPRHLVRRRGQEARLRCSPMKGHSHVYWYRQLPEEGLKFMVYLQKENIIDESGMPKERFSAEFPKEGPSILRIQQVVRGDSAAYFCASSPFRDTKQETQYFGPGTRLLVL.